This TCR beta chain was documented in a study of cytomegalovirus exposure and HLA in healthy donors. Study details: Genotyping of some 400 donors showed that 70% to 90% belonged to the Caucasian-associated ancestry cluster.

Vbeta (60) and Jbeta (13) primers were used in the PCR. Sequencing used immunoSEQ multiplex PCR; TCRdb keeps in-frame clones, though not all of them. The table includes about 120,000 clones, approximately 68% detected once. This CDR3 has 16 amino acids. CDR1 is SGHNT and CDR2 is YYREEE in the germline V gene (reference sequence). With 0 bases removed from V and 1 base from J, the gap between germline ends came to 11 bases. This clone has more than one count but fewer than ten. The sample consisted of PBMCs. The chain has TRBV5-4 and TRBJ1-3; D not certain. This TCR derives from a man aged 25-45 years in good health and CMV-seropositive. For the CDR3, the DNA is TGTGCCAGCAGCTTGGATGTCAGTCAATCTGGAAACACCATATATTTT. Translated: CASSLDVSQSGNTIYF.